The TCR beta chain under discussion was sequenced for a study of Ad26.COV2.S vaccination and SARS-CoV-2 variants. Treatment of the sample: 15 to 20 received Ad26.COV2.S at low or high dose, single or two shots; a few received placebo; per-sample allocation not given. The samples were gathered on day 63 after the first injection of vaccine or placebo. Vaccine was an Ad26 vector expressing Wuhan-strain SARS-CoV-2 spike. Assay used: immunoSEQ multiplex PCR; TCRdb lists only in-frame clones, some missing. This sample has roughly 400,000 clones, with less than 95% found just once. Sequenced material: peripheral blood, taken in a trial of Ad26.COV2.S vaccine versus placebo. The receptor comes from a person between 18 and 65 years old who received the Ad26.COV2.S COVID-19 vaccine or a placebo.

The CDR3: CASSGGGTGREKLFF. The CDR3 DNA reads TGTGCCAGCAGCGGGGGAGGGACGGGGAGGGAAAAACTGTTTTTT. The V gene is TRBV7-6, the J gene TRBJ1-4; D is perhaps TRBD1 (5 bases). The CDR3 runs 15 residues. The V gene's germline CDR1 is SGHVS and CDR2 FNYEAQ. Trimming took off 5 bases at V and 8 bases at J, with 18 bases between the two ends.